The source of this T cell receptor beta chain is a study of radiation and T cells in renal cell carcinoma (dated by TCRdb to the early 2020s). Broadly, across the study: Samples were obtained from a clinical trial, in which 15 Gy stereotactic body radiation therapy was delivered to primary renal cell carcinomas and nephrectomy was performed 4 weeks later. In total, fewer than 55 samples, comprising approximately 25 tumors and approximately 27 peripheral blood samples, were subjected to TCR beta sequencing. Across all 50 or so samples, 4 million to 5 million unique CDR3 nucleotide sequences encoding some 3,000,000 unique CDR3 amino acid sequences were identified.

Regarding this clone: Its antigen remains unidentified. No qualities accompany the bases; no much larger clone lies one base away.

Results and caveats for the whole study, not just this receptor: Changes in the blood repertoire were not tracked past 4 weeks after treatment. An increase in top tumor clonotypes in blood was observed from baseline to 2 weeks post-radiation, followed by contraction by 4 weeks, which was taken to suggest transient expansion of tumor-resident clones. Because the trial had a single-armed design, the trial could not examine how radiation dose or scheduling affected the TCR repertoire. No pretreatment tumor biopsies were available, so the baseline intratumoral presence of clonotypes could not be determined.

TCR beta libraries were generated from genomic DNA with the immunoSEQ kit, following the manufacturer's recommendations. For library preparation, a first multiplex PCR was performed with proprietary primers, followed by a second PCR in which unique barcodes were added, and bead cleanups were performed after each round. A kit-provided positive control reaction and a negative control reaction were included in every sample batch. The final libraries underwent checking on an Agilent 4200 TapeStation D1000 ScreenTape, volumetric pooling, and quantification by qPCR. Sequencing was performed on an Illumina NextSeq500 using a MidOutput 150-cycle cartridge, with 156 Read1 cycles, 15 Index1 cycles, and the kit custom primers. The pooled library was loaded at approximately 0.92 pM, and approximately 20% PhiX control was spiked in. As for how the authors treated the data: The vendor-processed data were analyzed in R, and a clonotype was defined as all T cells that share the same CDR3 nucleotide sequence. For clone abundance analyses, frequencies were normalized to the 10,000 most abundant clones in each sample. Public T cell clones, which averaged fewer than five per sample, were removed prior to analysis. Tumor-enriched and baseline blood-enriched clonotypes were defined by at least a 32-fold difference in abundance between compartments. A beta-binomial differential abundance model was used to identify clonotypes that expanded or contracted between blood time points. Similarity between tumor and blood repertoires was quantified using the Baroni-Urbani and Buser coefficient, and groups were compared with two-tailed Wilcoxon tests in R. The table comes from immuneACCESS by way of TCRdb, which keeps in-frame sequences with V and J called. Part of the clones is missing from these tables; in studies checked, under half for an unresolved V gene and the rest for unknown reasons. V and J calls and clone size are copied from that table; D and trimming were computed from the DNA. Here the sample has about 140,000 clones; around 78% occur a single time. Of the sample, under 30% is held by the ten largest clones.

The CDR1 and CDR2 encoded by the germline V gene are ENHRY and SYGVKD. V gives up 0 bases and J gives up 2 bases, and the segment between their germline ends measures 8 bases. From its cysteine to its phenylalanine, the CDR3 spans 14 amino acids. Left in the record is the CDR3 DNA by itself, 42 bases read in frame from the first base. Per the publication, the time point label means: baseline pretreatment blood. The treatment or condition tag for this specimen amounts to: 15 Gy SBRT to primary tumor, nephrectomy 4 weeks later. To track tumor-enriched clonotypes, serial peripheral blood was sampled from radiation-treated patients at baseline and at 2 weeks and 4 weeks after SBRT. All patients had renal cell carcinoma with clear cell pathology. The QIAamp DNA Blood Mini Kit (Qiagen) was used to prepare genomic DNA for TCR sequencing. Only samples passing all quality control checks were included in the analyses.

The clonotype was recovered from a woman between 50 and 59 years old with renal cell carcinoma. The sequences come from blood, collected from a patient whose treatment included radiotherapy and nephrectomy. The chain links TRBV10-3 with TRBJ2-7, with the D gene not clear enough to name. The sequence in DNA is TGTGCCATCAGTGAGTCGGCGGTACCCTACGAGCAGTACTTC. It codes for CAISESAVPYEQYF.